A selection of T cell receptor beta chains follows, all from one sample in a study of CD8 T cells in ankylosing spondylitis. TCRdb re-called the 5' RACE reads through MiXCR, storing one row per CDR3 protein. The data contain around 210,000 distinct CDR3 sequences, less than 9.5% of them singletons. The sequencing input was blood, either unsorted or a sorted T cell fraction (not recorded which). The source of these receptors is a female donor with ankylosing spondylitis or in good health (not recorded which). CDR3s include the opening cysteine and the closing phenylalanine or tryptophan. Each record gives: V gene, D gene, clone size, J gene, CDR3 protein, CDR3 DNA. A D gene is named only where the DNA matches it firmly. Clone size appears in some rows only: once, few, many, or a class for an expanded clone.

>TRBV6-2/TRBV6-3|-|many|TRBJ1-2
CASSPRRETYGYTF
TGTGCCAGCAGTCCCCGACGGGAGACCTATGGCTACACCTTC
>TRBV5-5|-|many|TRBJ2-1
CASAPGGGDEQFF
TGTGCCAGCGCTCCGGGAGGGGGCGATGAGCAGTTCTTC
>TRBV11-2|-|many|TRBJ2-5
CASTLGLGTETQYF
TGTGCCAGCACCCTGGGACTGGGAACGGAGACCCAGTACTTC
>TRBV20-1|-|many|TRBJ2-7
CSAPRDTSYEQYF
TGCAGTGCTCCCCGGGACACTTCCTACGAGCAGTACTTC
>TRBV7-2|-|many|TRBJ1-1
CASSLGKNTEAFF
TGTGCCAGCAGCTTAGGCAAGAACACTGAAGCTTTCTTT
>TRBV11-1|TRBD2|few|TRBJ2-5
CASSLRFLAGGGAETQYF
TGTGCCAGCAGCTTACGTTTCCTAGCGGGAGGTGGAGCAGAGACCCAGTACTTC
>TRBV18|-|many|TRBJ1-1
CASSLLPGRANTEAFF
TGTGCCAGCTCACTTCTACCTGGACGGGCGAACACTGAAGCTTTCTTT
>TRBV29-1|-|many|TRBJ1-2
CSVVRFEIANYGYTF
TGCAGCGTTGTCAGGTTTGAGATAGCTAACTATGGCTACACCTTC
>TRBV5-1|-|many|TRBJ2-2
CASREAEGNTGELFF
TGCGCCAGCCGGGAAGCGGAGGGGAACACCGGGGAGCTGTTTTTT
>TRBV5-1|TRBD2|many|TRBJ2-7
CASSFGLERGAYEQYF
TGCGCCAGCAGCTTCGGTCTGGAGCGGGGTGCCTACGAGCAGTACTTC
>TRBV15|TRBD1|many|TRBJ1-1
CATRDRVDTEAFF
TGTGCCACCAGGGACAGGGTGGACACTGAAGCTTTCTTT
>TRBV11-2|-|-|TRBJ2-7
CASSLDHGAYEQYF
TGTGCCAGCAGCTTAGATCACGGTGCCTACGAGCAGTACTTC
>TRBV12-3/TRBV12-4|-|once|TRBJ1-1
CASSSWTSMNTEAFF
TGTGCCAGCAGTTCCTGGACGTCCATGAACACTGAAGCTTTCTTT
>TRBV6-1|TRBD2|many|TRBJ2-7
CASSRASGSMAYEQYF
TGTGCCAGCAGTAGGGCTAGCGGGAGTATGGCCTACGAGCAGTACTTC
>TRBV5-1|TRBD2|many|TRBJ2-5
CASRITSGDANQYF
TGCGCCAGCAGAATAACTAGCGGGGACGCCAACCAGTACTTC
>TRBV7-2|-|-|TRBJ2-7
CASSRQVVGNNEQYF
TGTGCCAGCAGCCGCCAAGTGGTGGGAAACAACGAGCAGTACTTC